A single sample is the source of the 19 T cell receptor beta chains below, sequenced in a study of cytomegalovirus exposure and HLA in healthy donors. PCR primers comprised 60 Vbeta and 13 Jbeta primers. Assay used: immunoSEQ multiplex PCR; TCRdb lists only in-frame clones, some missing. This sample yields around 64,000 clones, of which more than 75% are seen a single time; about 8% belongs to the top ten. What was sequenced was PBMCs. The source is a man aged 18 to 30 in good health and CMV-seropositive.

This chain connects TRBV30 to TRBJ1-1; D is ambiguous. The CDR3 contains 13 residues. V lost 4 bases and J 1 base, leaving 10 bases between the germline ends. CDR1 and CDR2 (germline): GTSNPN, SVGIG (reference sequence). The CDR3 DNA sequence: TGTGCCTGGACCGTCGGAGGGAACACTGAAGCTTTCTTT. It is translated as CAWTVGGNTEAFF.

The rearrangement joins TRBV2 to TRBJ1-5, with a possible D match to TRBD1 (5 bases). The CDR3 runs to 14 residues. In germline, CDR1 is SNHLY, CDR2 FYNNEI. V lost 2 bases and J 7 bases, leaving 12 bases between the germline ends. CDR3 region: CASSESGVGQPQHF. CDR3 in DNA: TGTGCCAGCAGTGAATCGGGGGTAGGGCAGCCCCAGCATTTT.

This chain connects TRBV27 to TRBJ1-6; no reliable D call. Germline V gives CDR1 MNHEY, CDR2 SMNVEV (reference sequence). V lost 6 bases and J 9 bases, leaving 15 bases between the germline ends. The CDR3 covers 14 residues. CDR3 sequence: CASSRESPASPLHF. The CDR3 DNA reads TGTGCCAGCAGCCGGGAGTCACCAGCTTCACCCCTCCACTTT.

The V and J genes are TRBV4-1 and TRBJ1-5, with 9 bases fitting TRBD1. The ends lost 3 bases at V and 3 bases at J; junction bases unmatched: 9. Per germline, CDR1 MGHRA and CDR2 YSYEKL. The CDR3 loop spans 17 amino acids. CDR3 amino acids: CASSHPWGQGVNQPQHF. Written as DNA, the CDR3 is TGCGCCAGCAGCCACCCCTGGGGACAGGGCGTCAATCAGCCCCAGCATTTT.

This chain links TRBV7-3 with TRBJ2-6, with D tentatively TRBD1 (5 bases). CDR1 is SGHTA, CDR2 FQGTGA, per germline. The CDR3 length is 14 residues. Trimming took 7 bases from V and 1 from J, leaving 8 bases between them. DNA for the CDR3: TGTGCCAGCAATAAGGGGTCTGGGGCCAACGTCCTGACTTTC. Translated: CASNKGSGANVLTF.

The CDR3 DNA follows: TGTGCCAGCAGCTTCGGGACTAGCGGGATCGATACGCAGTATTTT. Amino acid sequence: CASSFGTSGIDTQYF. This sequence joins TRBV7-9 and TRBJ2-3; 13 nucleotides agree with TRBD2. The CDR3 is 15 amino acids. The J segment lost 6 bases and the V segment lost 3 bases, leaving 3 bases of the junction unmatched. CDR1 SEHNR and CDR2 FQNEAQ come from the germline V gene (reference sequence).

The V and J genes are TRBV6-1 and TRBJ1-6; D gene unclear. The germline CDR1 and CDR2 sequences are MNHNS and SASEGT. There are 15 residues in the CDR3. Trimming removed 2 bases at V and 7 bases at J, with 12 bases between. The CDR3 protein is CASSELGSRNSPLHF. Written as DNA, the CDR3 is TGTGCCAGCAGTGAATTGGGCAGCCGAAATTCACCCCTCCACTTT.

This clone was observed a handful of times. This chain links TRBV6-5 with TRBJ2-5, with a weak D call TRBD2 (6 bases). The CDR3 covers 14 residues. Germline V gene sequence: CDR1 MNHEY, CDR2 SVGAGI. V was trimmed by 6 bases and J by 5 bases, leaving 16 bases between them. The CDR3 spells CASSPGLRVETQYF. In DNA form, the CDR3 reads TGTGCCAGCAGCCCGGGACTCCGCGTTGAGACCCAGTACTTC.

This clone was seen only once. V and J are TRBV6-1 and TRBJ2-2; D remains ambiguous. Germline V lookup: CDR1 MNHNS, CDR2 SASEGT. The CDR3 consists of 14 residues. Trimming removed 3 bases from V and 4 bases from J, with 9 bases in between. The CDR3 spells CASSEFTSTGELFF. Here the CDR3 DNA reads TGTGCCAGCAGTGAGTTCACGAGCACCGGGGAGCTGTTTTTT.

This chain connects TRBV29-1 to TRBJ1-5, with 8 bases matching TRBD1. Germline CDR1 SQVTM, CDR2 ANQGSEA. V lost 0 bases, J lost 11 bases, and 6 bases stayed unmatched. CDR3 length: 13 residues. The CDR3 reads CSVEDPDRDSQHF. The CDR3 DNA follows: TGCAGCGTTGAAGATCCGGACAGGGACTCCCAGCATTTT.

This rearrangement joins TRBV11-2 to TRBJ2-7; TRBD2 agrees at 9 bases. Trimming at V came to 2 bases and at J to 4 bases, leaving 6 bases not matched to a gene. The CDR3 totals 15 residues. CDR1 and CDR2 (germline): SGHAT, FQNNGV. CDR3 coding DNA: TGTGCCAGCAGCTTACTAGCGGGGAGATTATACGAGCAGTACTTC. Its protein is CASSLLAGRLYEQYF.

This clone came up a few times. One junction end disagrees with the germline gene, perhaps due to a read error. CDR3 region: CASSQDWGTGEEKLFF. As DNA, the CDR3 is TGTGCCAGCAGCCAAGATTGGGGGACAGGGGAGGAAAAACTGTTTTTT. The chain couples TRBV4-1 to TRBJ1-4; 10 nucleotides align to TRBD1. CDR1 and CDR2 from the germline V gene are MGHRA and YSYEKL. This CDR3 region has 16 residues.

The chain combines TRBV27 with TRBJ1-2; weak D call: TRBD1 (6 bases). Germline loops: CDR1 MNHEY, CDR2 SMNVEV (reference sequence). This CDR3 is 14 amino acids long. Trimming left V 5 bases short and J 0 bases short, with 10 bases between. The CDR3 coding sequence is TGTGCCAGCAGTCTACGGGACACTAACTATGGCTACACCTTC. Its protein is CASSLRDTNYGYTF.

The rearrangement joins TRBV4-1 to TRBJ2-1, with a weak D call TRBD2 (5 bases). The CDR3 consists of 15 residues. Trimming removed 4 bases from V and 3 bases from J, with 13 bases in between. Germline V CDR1 and CDR2: MGHRA, YSYEKL. CDR3: CASSPGSGIYNEQFF. The CDR3 region has the DNA TGCGCCAGCAGCCCCGGAAGCGGAATCTACAATGAGCAGTTCTTC.

This chain connects TRBV28 to TRBJ1-5, with 8 nucleotides matching TRBD1. The CDR3 extends over 12 amino acids. With 11 bases clipped from V and 6 bases from J, the junction kept 6 bases outside the gene matches. Germline CDR1 is MDHEN and CDR2 is SYDVKM. In nucleotides, the CDR3 is TGTGCCGCCCAAGACAGGGGTCAGCCCCAGCATTTT. It translates to CAAQDRGQPQHF.

The rearrangement uses TRBV9 and TRBJ1-4, with D possibly matching TRBD1 (6 bases). Per the germline V gene, CDR1 is SGDLS and CDR2 is YYNGEE. The CDR3 sequence is 14 residues long. Trimming left V 3 bases short and J 3 bases short, with 9 bases between. The CDR3 nucleotides read TGTGCCAGCAGCGCACAGGGCGCTAATGAAAAACTGTTTTTT. It codes for CASSAQGANEKLFF.

This clone was picked up one time. The CDR3 spells CASSDRQGGWQETQYF. The CDR3 region has the DNA TGTGCCAGCAGTGACCGACAGGGCGGATGGCAAGAGACCCAGTACTTC. The chain combines TRBV6-1 with TRBJ2-5; TRBD1 matches 7 bases. Germline trimming cut 3 bases from V and 2 bases from J; bases unmatched to any gene: 9. The CDR3 is made up of 16 amino acids. Germline loops: CDR1 MNHNS, CDR2 SASEGT.

The V and J genes are TRBV5-1 and TRBJ2-2; TRBD2 might be the D (6 bases). The CDR3 is made up of 14 amino acids. Germline assignment: CDR1 SGHRS and CDR2 YFSETQ. Between the trimmed V and J ends, which lost 5 bases and 0 bases, there was a span of 8 bases. The CDR3 region is CASRRGANTGELFF. CDR3 nucleotide sequence: TGCGCCAGCAGGCGGGGCGCGAACACCGGGGAGCTGTTTTTT.

This clone was seen just once. The chain joins TRBV4-2 to TRBJ1-5; D might be TRBD1 (5 bases). Germline V gene sequence: CDR1 LGHNA, CDR2 YNFKEQ. CDR3 size: 15 residues. V was cut by 4 bases and J by 3 bases, with 13 bases left in between. In DNA, the CDR3 is TGTGCCAGCAGCCCAGAGACAGACGACAATCAGCCCCAGCATTTT. This sequence encodes CASSPETDDNQPQHF.